The 27 T cell receptor beta chains given below trace back to one sample, sequenced in a study of cytotoxic CD8 clonotypes in ibrutinib-treated CLL. The assay was immunoSEQ multiplex PCR, and TCRdb's table has in-frame clones only and misses some. The table records about 310,000 clones, more than 65% of them present only once. This specimen was PBMCs, taken before ibrutinib treatment. These TCRs come from a human donor with chronic lymphocytic leukemia.

This chain links TRBV9 with TRBJ1-3; no clear D. Germline loops: CDR1 SGDLS, CDR2 YYNGEE. V lost 2 bases to trimming and J lost 0 bases, with 12 bases between them. The CDR3 is 16 amino acids. CDR3 nucleotides: TGTGCCAGCAGCGTCTACAGCCAATTCTCTGGAAACACCATATATTTT. Its translation is CASSVYSQFSGNTIYF. Full variable domain (missing parts from reference TRBV9 and TRBJ1-3): DSGVTQTPKHLITATGQRVTLRCSPRSGDLSVYWYQQSLDQGLQFLIQYYNGEERAKGNILERFSAQQFPDLHSELNLSSLELGDSALYFCASSVYSQFSGNTIYFGEGSWLTVV.

The V call is TRBV7-8, the J call TRBJ2-2; 8 bases are shared with TRBD1. The CDR3 runs to 16 residues. The germline V gene encodes CDR1 SGHVS and CDR2 FQNEAQ. V shed 0 bases and J 5 bases; nucleotides not matched to a gene: 5. Written as DNA, the CDR3 is TGTGCCAGCAGCTTAGCGCAGGGGGCTCGGACCGGGGAGCTGTTTTTT. Its protein product is CASSLAQGARTGELFF.

This clone was observed a handful of times. The chain employs TRBV5-4 and TRBJ1-2; 9 bases match TRBD1. Germline-derived CDR1 and CDR2 are SGHNT and YYREEE (reference sequence). J lost 5 bases, V lost 1 base, and 3 bases had no gene match. There are 14 residues in the CDR3. CDR3 region: CASSLMGQGYGYTF. The CDR3 DNA reads as TGTGCCAGCAGCTTGATGGGACAGGGATATGGCTACACCTTC. Filled out from reference TRBV5-4 and TRBJ1-2, the complete variable domain reads ETGVTQSPTHLIKTRGQQVTLRCSSQSGHNTVSWYQQALGQGPQFIFQYYREEENGRGNFPPRFSGLQFPNYSSELNVNALELDDSALYLCASSLMGQGYGYTFGSGTRLTVV.

J is TRBJ2-1 and V is TRBV7-9; the match to TRBD1 covers 8 bases. The V and J ends lost 4 bases and 6 bases, in that order; junction bases with no gene match: 20. The CDR3 covers 19 residues. CDR1 SEHNR and CDR2 FQNEAQ come from the germline V gene (reference sequence). The CDR3 spells CASSSVVPVRQGLGNEQFF. Here the CDR3 DNA reads TGTGCCAGCAGCTCCGTCGTCCCGGTACGACAGGGGTTGGGCAATGAGCAGTTCTTC.

For this clone: The same CDR3 is also encoded by other DNA sequences in this sample. The chain carries TRBV18 and TRBJ1-5, with D unresolved. The CDR3 runs 13 residues. Trimming stripped 2 bases from V and 4 bases from J, with 6 bases between. Germline assignment: CDR1 KGHSH and CDR2 LQKENI. The CDR3 DNA is TGTGCCAGCTCACCATTGCGAAATCAGCCCCAGCATTTT. Translated: CASSPLRNQPQHF.

The chain is built from TRBV5-1 and TRBJ2-1; D may be TRBD1 or TRBD2 (5 bases each). V lost 2 bases and J lost 5, with 11 bases in between. This CDR3 is 14 amino acids long. Germline CDR1 is SGHRS and CDR2 is YFSETQ. CDR3 bases: TGCGCCAGCAGCTTACGACCGGGGCACAATGAGCAGTTCTTC. It encodes CASSLRPGHNEQFF.

This clone showed up just once. The chain uses TRBV5-1 and TRBJ2-2; 9 positions match TRBD2. Germline-derived CDR1 and CDR2 are SGHRS and YFSETQ. The trim removed 6 bases at V and 4 bases at J, leaving 19 bases unmatched. This CDR3 has 19 amino acids. CDR3 nucleotides: TGCGCCAGCAAGTGGGGTCTTGGTAGCGGGAGATCTGGCACCGGGGAGCTGTTTTTT. Encoded protein: CASKWGLGSGRSGTGELFF.

The chain couples TRBV4-3 to TRBJ1-2, with 8 bases that match TRBD1. Per the germline V gene, CDR1 is LGHNA and CDR2 is YSLEER. The CDR3 sequence is 17 residues long. V was clipped by 1 base and J by 4 bases; unmatched bases: 11. CDR3 DNA: TGCGCCAGCAGCCAAGGAGCCGGACAGGGCGCATTCTATGGCTACACCTTC. Translation gives CASSQGAGQGAFYGYTF.

J is TRBJ2-7 and V is TRBV5-6; D gene ambiguous. Germline V gene sequence: CDR1 SGHDT, CDR2 YYEEEE. This CDR3 region has 12 residues. V was cut by 0 bases and J by 2 bases, with 3 bases left in between. CDR3 protein: CASSLGAYEQYF. CDR3 sequence (DNA): TGTGCCAGCAGCTTGGGGGCCTACGAGCAGTACTTC.

The chain is built from TRBV5-1 and TRBJ2-7; 7 bases fit TRBD2. With V trimmed by 2 bases and J by 0 bases, 5 bases remained unmatched. Per the germline V gene, CDR1 is SGHRS and CDR2 is YFSETQ. This CDR3 contains 15 residues. Here the CDR3 reads CASSLGRGSSYEQYF. DNA for the CDR3: TGCGCCAGCAGCTTAGGGCGGGGGAGCTCCTACGAGCAGTACTTC.

This clone was picked up a small number of times. This chain connects TRBV5-4 to TRBJ2-3; no clear D. The CDR3 has 14 amino acids. V was shortened by 0 bases and J by 5 bases, with 10 bases between the two germline ends. Germline values: CDR1 SGHNT, CDR2 YYREEE (reference sequence). CDR3: CASSLVSVGDTQYF. CDR3 nucleotide sequence: TGTGCCAGCAGCTTGGTATCGGTGGGAGATACGCAGTATTTT. The entire variable domain, with the rest obtained from reference TRBV5-4 and TRBJ2-3, is as follows: ETGVTQSPTHLIKTRGQQVTLRCSSQSGHNTVSWYQQALGQGPQFIFQYYREEENGRGNFPPRFSGLQFPNYSSELNVNALELDDSALYLCASSLVSVGDTQYFGPGTRLTVL.

This chain uses TRBV5-1 with TRBJ1-5, with D uncertain. CDR1 and CDR2 (germline): SGHRS, YFSETQ. CDR3 length: 14 residues. V was clipped by 4 bases and J by 4 bases, with 12 bases between them. CDR3 DNA: TGCGCCAGCAGCCTCGACAATCGAAATCAGCCCCAGCATTTT. This gives the protein CASSLDNRNQPQHF.

The rearrangement uses TRBV2 and TRBJ1-5; D unclear. Germline-derived CDR1 and CDR2 are SNHLY and FYNNEI. The CDR3 spans 13 residues. Trimming took off 4 bases at V and 2 bases at J, with 6 bases between the two ends. The CDR3 nucleotides read TGTGCCAGCAGTGGGTGGGGCAATCAGCCCCAGCATTTT. The encoded protein is CASSGWGNQPQHF.

The chain has TRBV6-6 and TRBJ2-7; no clear D. Trimming cost V 2 bases and J 0 bases, with 5 bases left between them. Germline lookup yields CDR1 MNHNY and CDR2 SVGAGI (reference sequence). The CDR3 has 13 amino acids. CDR3 in DNA: TGTGCCAGCAGTTACCGCAGCTCCTACGAGCAGTACTTC. Residues: CASSYRSSYEQYF.

This chain joins TRBV7-3 and TRBJ2-3; TRBD2 might be the D (5 bases). The germline V gene has CDR1 SGHTA and CDR2 FQGTGA. The CDR3 is made up of 16 amino acids. Deletions cut 1 base from V and 0 bases from J, with 11 bases between. Here the CDR3 reads CASSLMPSGSTDTQYF. The CDR3, as DNA: TGTGCCAGCAGCTTAATGCCAAGCGGTAGCACAGATACGCAGTATTTT.

This clone showed up just once. V usage is TRBV5-4 and J usage is TRBJ2-5, with 7 bases lining up with TRBD1. V lost 3 bases and J lost 5; bases outside the gene matches: 4. The CDR3 covers 13 residues. Germline-derived CDR1 and CDR2 are SGHNT and YYREEE (reference sequence). CDR3 loop: CASSYRGAETQYF. The CDR3 DNA is TGTGCCAGCAGCTACAGGGGAGCGGAGACCCAGTACTTC.

V gene TRBV27 combines with J gene TRBJ2-5; 11 bases fit TRBD2. Germline CDR1 is MNHEY and CDR2 is SMNVEV (reference sequence). The CDR3 runs to 13 residues. V lost 9 bases to trimming and J lost 2 bases; unmatched junction nucleotides: 2. The CDR3 DNA reads as TGTGCCAGTCGACTAGCGGGGCAAGAGACCCAGTACTTC. It specifies CASRLAGQETQYF.

Of note for this clone: A read error may explain this, as a much larger clone is one base away. The CDR3 reads CASSLGWNTEAFF. CDR3 in DNA: TGTGCCAGCAGCTTAGGGTGGAACACTGAAGCTTTCTTT. The chain couples TRBV7-9 to TRBJ1-1, with D unresolved. The length of the CDR3 is 13 residues. Trimming shortened V by 1 base and J by 1 base, and 4 bases separated the two germline ends. CDR1 is SEHNR, CDR2 FQNEAQ, per germline (reference sequence).

The chain carries TRBV19 and TRBJ2-7, with 10 positions matching TRBD2. The junction had 2 bases not matched to a gene; V was cut back by 6 bases and J by 3 bases. The CDR3 spans 13 residues. CDR1 is LNHDA and CDR2 is SQIVND in the germline V gene (reference sequence). The CDR3 region is CASRGLADYEQYF. The CDR3 DNA is TGTGCCAGTAGAGGACTAGCGGACTACGAGCAGTACTTC.

This rearrangement joins TRBV9 to TRBJ1-1; D uncertain. The germline CDR1 and CDR2 sequences are SGDLS and YYNGEE. The CDR3 has 12 residues. The V end was cut by 0 bases, the J end by 4 bases, with 4 bases between. CDR3 sequence (DNA): TGTGCCAGCAGCGTAGTTTCCACTGAAGCTTTCTTT. Protein: CASSVVSTEAFF.

This clone was found a few times. The chain recombines TRBV11-2 with TRBJ2-1; D tentatively fits TRBD1 or TRBD2 (5 bases each). V lost 5 bases, J lost 2 bases, and 10 bases lay in between. The germline V gene encodes CDR1 SGHAT and CDR2 FQNNGV. The CDR3 sequence is 14 residues long. In DNA, the CDR3 is TGTGCCAGCAGCAGGGACGGGACCTACAATGAGCAGTTCTTC. This sequence encodes CASSRDGTYNEQFF.

The chain is built from TRBV6-5 and TRBJ2-2; 8 nucleotides align to TRBD2. Germline CDR1 is MNHEY and CDR2 is SVGAGI. This CDR3 has 14 amino acids. V lost 6 bases to trimming and J lost 3 bases; unmatched junction nucleotides: 3. CDR3: CASRRSGDTGELFF. The DNA for the CDR3 is TGTGCCAGCAGGCGTAGCGGGGACACCGGGGAGCTGTTTTTT.

The chain is built from TRBV10-3 and TRBJ2-5; D perhaps matches TRBD1 (5 bases). The CDR3 is made up of 12 amino acids. The germline gives CDR1 ENHRY, CDR2 SYGVKD. V was cut by 2 bases and J by 10 bases, with 11 bases left in between. The CDR3, as DNA: TGTGCCATCAGTGAGGACAGCCGAATCCAGTACTTC. It translates to CAISEDSRIQYF.

This chain joins TRBV4-2 and TRBJ2-7; D is undetermined. V gave up 0 bases and J gave up 1 base, with 10 bases separating them. The CDR3 runs 15 residues. In germline, CDR1 is LGHNA, CDR2 YNFKEQ. DNA for the CDR3: TGTGCCAGCAGCCAAGATCAGGCGGTTTCCTACGAGCAGTACTTC. It codes for CASSQDQAVSYEQYF.

The chain joins TRBV7-6 to TRBJ1-2; perhaps TRBD1 as D (5 bases). The CDR3 spans 12 residues. V lost 6 bases to trimming and J lost 8 bases, with 13 bases between them. Germline V CDR1 and CDR2: SGHVS, FNYEAQ. The CDR3 coding sequence is TGTGCCAGCAGTTCGGGACCGTACGGCTACACCTTC. Protein: CASSSGPYGYTF.

This chain uses TRBV19 with TRBJ2-1, with a weak D call TRBD2 (6 bases). Germline V gene lookup returns CDR1 LNHDA and CDR2 SQIVND (reference sequence). The CDR3 has 15 amino acids. V was clipped by 6 bases and J by 3 bases, with 15 bases between them. This CDR3 is CASRGARRVYNEQFF. The CDR3 DNA follows: TGTGCCAGTAGAGGGGCCAGGAGGGTCTACAATGAGCAGTTCTTC.

DNA of the CDR3: TGTGCCAGCAGCTTGGTCAGGGGGCAGATGGACACTGAAGCTTTCTTT. Protein sequence: CASSLVRGQMDTEAFF. The V and J genes are TRBV13 and TRBJ1-1; 8 bases line up with TRBD1. This CDR3 has 16 residues. Germline lookup yields CDR1 PRHDT and CDR2 FYEKMQ (reference sequence). J was trimmed by 3 bases and V by 3 bases; bases with no gene match: 9.